These 17 T cell receptor beta chains share one sample of origin, sequenced in a study of glioma-infiltrating T cells (dated by TCRdb to about 2016). The sample was run on an Illumina MiSeq. TCR alpha and beta CDR3 regions were amplified with the iRepertoire nested amplicon-rescue multiplex PCR (arm-PCR) platform from RNA. Using fastp at Q25 and MiXCR, TCRdb reprocessed the public reads and kept productive beta chains. Entries that share a CDR3 protein sequence are merged under the most common genes and DNA. Present in this sample are around 170,000 distinct CDR3 sequences, roughly two fifths of which were seen just once. The ten top clones hold around 5.2% of the sample. The material sequenced was glioma tissue, nonneoplastic brain tissue, or PBMCs (not recorded which). The receptors derive from a human donor with low-grade glioma or glioblastoma, undergoing nonglioma brain surgery, or in good health (not recorded which).

The rearrangement links TRBV2 to TRBJ2-5; D remains unclear. The CDR3 extends over 15 amino acids. CDR1 SNHLY and CDR2 FYNNEI come from the germline V gene. As DNA, the CDR3 is TGTTCCACCTCCGTATCACCCCGAACCGAAGAGACCCAGTACTTC. Translated, it gives CSTSVSPRTEETQYF.

In its sample, this clonotype was seen many times. The gene calls are TRBV7-9 and TRBJ1-1; D is uncertain. V was trimmed by 2 bases and J by 6 bases, leaving 10 bases between them. Looked up from germline, CDR1 is SEHNR and CDR2 is FQNEAQ (reference sequence). There are 13 residues in the CDR3. CDR3 loop: CASSLLLGAEAFF. The CDR3 DNA reads as TGTGCCAGCAGCTTACTTCTCGGCGCTGAAGCTTTCTTT. The variable domain in full, completed from reference TRBV7-9 and TRBJ1-1, reads DTGVSQNPRHKITKRGQNVTFRCDPISEHNRLYWYRQTLGQGPEFLTYFQNEAQLEKSRLLSDRFSAERPKGSFSTLEIQRTEQGDSAMYLCASSLLLGAEAFFGQGTRLTVV.

As for this clonotype: This may arise from a read error, as a much more abundant clone is one base away. This chain connects TRBV7-2 to TRBJ1-5, with no clear D. Trimming took 5 bases from V and 4 from J, leaving 12 bases between them. The CDR3 consists of 14 residues. Germline loops: CDR1 SGHTA, CDR2 FQGNSA. CDR3 in amino acids: CASSPAGLNQPQHF. The CDR3 DNA reads as TGTGCCAGCAGCCCAGCGGGCTTGAATCAGCCCCAGCATTTT.

A note on this clonotype: A much bigger clone sits one base away, suggesting this may be a read error. The chain joins TRBV3-1 to TRBJ2-3; D is possibly TRBD1 (5 bases). The length of the CDR3 is 14 residues. Germline V gene sequence: CDR1 LGHDT, CDR2 YNNKEL (reference sequence). CDR3 protein: CASSQSGNADKQYF. The CDR3 region has the DNA TGTGCCAGCAGCCAATCAGGGAATGCAGATAAGCAGTATTTT.

As for this clonotype: A much larger clone lies one base from this, so it may be a read error. This chain connects TRBV5-4 to TRBJ2-3; D is possibly TRBD2 (6 bases). The CDR3 covers 14 residues. The germline CDR1 and CDR2 sequences are SGHNT and YYREEE (reference sequence). V was trimmed by 5 bases and J by 1 base, leaving 11 bases between them. CDR3 in DNA: TGTGCCAGCAGTAAGCGGGTCGGCACAGATACGCAGTATTTT. It codes for CASSKRVGTDTQYF.

In its sample, this clonotype is medium-sized. J is TRBJ2-7 and V is TRBV27, with D possibly being TRBD1 (6 bases). The CDR3 loop spans 15 amino acids. Per the germline V gene, CDR1 is MNHEY and CDR2 is SMNVEV (reference sequence). The V end lost 5 bases, the J end lost 4 bases, and 18 bases lay between the germline ends. The CDR3 sequence is CASSTGHLGPYEQYF. CDR3 nucleotides: TGTGCCAGCAGTACGGGACACCTAGGACCTTACGAGCAGTACTTC.

Comment on this clonotype: This may stem from a read error, because a much larger clone lies one nucleotide away. This rearrangement joins TRBV28 to TRBJ2-1; 12 nucleotides align to TRBD2. Germline CDR1 MDHEN, CDR2 SYDVKM. V shed 10 bases and J 13 bases; nucleotides not matched to a gene: 20. There are 16 residues in the CDR3. The CDR3 reads CATISPGLAGGKTQFF. The CDR3 DNA follows: TGTGCCACCATCTCACCGGGGCTAGCGGGAGGGAAGACCCAGTTCTTC.

This clonotype was seen many times. J is TRBJ2-5 and V is TRBV20-1; perhaps TRBD2 as D (6 bases). The CDR3 consists of 15 residues. The V gene's germline CDR1 is DFQATT and CDR2 SNEGSKA (reference sequence). V was cut by 1 base and J by 2 bases, with 14 bases left in between. This CDR3 reads CSARGGGSGQETQYF. In nucleotides, the CDR3 is TGCAGTGCTAGAGGGGGAGGAAGCGGACAAGAGACCCAGTACTTC.

With regard to this clonotype: One junction end does not reproduce the germline sequence, and a read error may be involved. J is TRBJ1-2 and V is TRBV6-5; 8 nucleotides match TRBD1. Germline CDR1 MNHEY, CDR2 SVGAGI. This CDR3 spans 13 amino acids. The CDR3 sequence is CAISVDRDYGYTF. CDR3 DNA: TGTGCCATCAGTGTGGACAGGGACTATGGCTACACCTTC.

This clonotype was seen a few times. V gene TRBV12-3 or TRBV12-4 combines with J gene TRBJ2-7; 10 nucleotides align to TRBD2. V gave up 4 bases and J gave up 5 bases; unmatched junction bases: 5. The CDR3 extends over 14 amino acids. The CDR3 DNA follows: TGTGCCAGCAGTTGGGCTAGCGGGAGACACGAGCAGTACTTC. Its translation: CASSWASGRHEQYF.

This clonotype was counted many times. V gene TRBV2 combines with J gene TRBJ2-3, with 7 bases matching TRBD2. V lost 6 bases and J lost 4; bases outside the gene matches: 4. This CDR3 has 13 residues. Germline V gives CDR1 SNHLY, CDR2 FYNNEI. The CDR3 coding sequence is TGTGCCAGCAGAGCGGGATCGGCAGATACGCAGTATTTT. As protein: CASRAGSADTQYF.

The chain's CDR3 is CASSQRAGTSGSRDNEQFF. CDR3 DNA: TGTGCCAGCAGCCAAAGGGCCGGGACTAGCGGGAGTAGGGACAATGAGCAGTTCTTC. The J gene is TRBJ2-1, the V gene TRBV4-2; TRBD2 matches 14 bases. Germline V gives CDR1 LGHNA, CDR2 YNFKEQ. V trimming: 2 bases; J trimming: 5 bases; junction bases outside the gene matches: 11. The CDR3 runs to 19 residues.

In regard to this clonotype: This may arise from a read error, as a much more abundant clone is one base away. The chain combines TRBV7-9 with TRBJ1-2; D possibly corresponds to TRBD1 (6 bases). Germline CDR1 reads SEHNR; CDR2 reads FQNEAQ (reference sequence). The CDR3 totals 15 residues. This CDR3 reads CVSSFGQYTNYGYTF. The CDR3 DNA reads TGTGTCAGCAGCTTTGGACAGTACACTAACTATGGCTACACCTTC.

This clonotype came up many times. The chain employs TRBV24-1 and TRBJ2-3; a possible D gene is TRBD2 (5 bases). Germline lookup yields CDR1 KGHDR and CDR2 SFDVKD. CDR3 length: 12 amino acids. V was pared by 7 bases and J by 6 bases, with 10 bases between. CDR3 in amino acids: CATSDYTDTQYF. The CDR3 coding sequence is TGTGCCACCAGCGACTACACGGATACGCAGTATTTT.

This clonotype was observed many times. The chain is built from TRBV20-1 and TRBJ2-5, with 11 bases fitting TRBD2. The CDR3 spans 14 residues. The junction had 3 bases not matched to a gene; V was cut back by 6 bases and J by 0 bases. Germline-derived CDR1 and CDR2 are DFQATT and SNEGSKA (reference sequence). CDR3 in amino acids: CSAEGLADQETQYF. The CDR3 DNA follows: TGCAGTGCCGAGGGACTAGCGGACCAAGAGACCCAGTACTTC.

The V and J genes are TRBV15 and TRBJ1-2; D perhaps matches TRBD1 (6 bases). Germline assignment: CDR1 LNHNV and CDR2 YYDKDF (reference sequence). With 3 bases removed from V and 2 bases from J, the gap between germline ends came to 13 bases. The CDR3 has 15 amino acids. The CDR3 reads CATSSSGTTNYGYTF. The CDR3 region has the DNA TGTGCCACCAGCAGCTCTGGGACAACGAACTATGGCTACACCTTC. The full variable domain, in which reference TRBV15 and TRBJ1-2 provide the parts outside the CDR3, is DAMVIQNPRYQVTQFGKPVTLSCSQTLNHNVMYWYQQKSSQAPKLLFHYYDKDFNNEADTPDNFQSRRPNTSFCFLDIRSPGLGDTAMYLCATSSSGTTNYGYTFGSGTRLTVV.

This clonotype is a singleton in its sample. The chain couples TRBV12-3 or TRBV12-4 to TRBJ2-1; no clear D gene. The CDR3 is 13 amino acids. The V end was cut by 0 bases, the J end by 7 bases, with 7 bases between. CDR3 in DNA: TGTGCCAGCAGTTTAGCTATGAAAAATGAGCAGTTCTTC. Translating gives CASSLAMKNEQFF.